A selection of T cell receptor beta chains follows, all from one sample in a study of blood T cells in healthy people across ages. TCRdb called the 5' RACE reads again in MiXCR, with one record for every CDR3 protein. The sample comprises 950,000 to 1,200,000 distinct CDR3 sequences, less than 45% of which are singletons, and around 12% rests with the top ten. Sequenced input: blood. These receptors were collected from a man younger than 30 in good health. Both conserved end residues are part of each CDR3. The order of the fields is J gene, clone size, V gene, D gene, CDR3 protein, CDR3 DNA. D genes are given only for firm matches. Clone sizes are given selectively: once, few, many, or a class where the clone is expanded.

J gene: TRBJ2-4; clone size: -; V gene: TRBV29-1; D gene: -; CDR3 protein: CSVISQGWGKNIQYF; CDR3 DNA: TGCAGCGTTATCAGCCAGGGTTGGGGCAAAAACATTCAGTACTTC
J gene: TRBJ1-2; clone size: few; V gene: TRBV20-1; D gene: TRBD1; CDR3 protein: CSARVRDRLYGYTF; CDR3 DNA: TGCAGTGCTAGAGTACGGGACAGGCTTTATGGCTACACCTTC
J gene: TRBJ1-2; clone size: -; V gene: TRBV9; D gene: TRBD1; CDR3 protein: CASSADDSGQGSLNYGYTF; CDR3 DNA: TGTGCCAGCAGCGCAGACGACTCGGGACAGGGGTCCTTAAACTATGGCTACACCTTC
J gene: TRBJ2-3; clone size: few; V gene: TRBV15; D gene: -; CDR3 protein: CATSRDLSGLRSTDTQYF; CDR3 DNA: TGTGCCACCAGCAGAGATTTAAGTGGCCTACGTAGCACAGATACGCAGTATTTT
J gene: TRBJ2-5; clone size: many; V gene: TRBV29-1; D gene: -; CDR3 protein: CSVEEGGVVQYF; CDR3 DNA: TGCAGCGTTGAGGAGGGGGGAGTGGTCCAGTACTTC
J gene: TRBJ2-1; clone size: -; V gene: TRBV20-1; D gene: -; CDR3 protein: CSAARDEQFF; CDR3 DNA: TGCAGTGCCGCACGGGATGAGCAGTTCTTC
J gene: TRBJ2-7; clone size: -; V gene: TRBV20-1; D gene: -; CDR3 protein: CSARDLRTATSPNEQYF; CDR3 DNA: TGCAGTGCTAGAGATCTTCGGACAGCAACGTCCCCCAATGAGCAGTACTTC
J gene: TRBJ2-3; clone size: few; V gene: TRBV2; D gene: TRBD2; CDR3 protein: CASTRLAGAFSTDTQYF; CDR3 DNA: TGTGCCAGCACTCGACTAGCGGGGGCATTTAGCACAGATACGCAGTATTTT
J gene: TRBJ1-5; clone size: -; V gene: TRBV6-1; D gene: -; CDR3 protein: CASSESAHQPQHF; CDR3 DNA: TGTGCCAGCAGTGAATCGGCGCATCAGCCCCAGCATTTT
J gene: TRBJ2-4; clone size: few; V gene: TRBV4-1; D gene: -; CDR3 protein: CASSQANIQYF; CDR3 DNA: TGCGCCAGCAGCCAAGCAAACATTCAGTACTTC
J gene: TRBJ1-3; clone size: -; V gene: TRBV7-9; D gene: TRBD1; CDR3 protein: CASSLGEGASGNTIYF; CDR3 DNA: TGTGCCAGCAGCTTAGGGGAGGGGGCCTCTGGAAACACCATATATTTT
J gene: TRBJ1-5; clone size: -; V gene: TRBV20-1; D gene: -; CDR3 protein: CSARVVGIMSQPQHF; CDR3 DNA: TGCAGTGCTAGAGTCGTGGGGATAATGAGTCAGCCCCAGCATTTT
J gene: TRBJ1-5; clone size: few; V gene: TRBV20-1; D gene: TRBD1; CDR3 protein: CSARGTGHQPQHF; CDR3 DNA: TGCAGTGCTAGGGGGACAGGACATCAGCCCCAGCATTTT
J gene: TRBJ1-1; clone size: -; V gene: TRBV13; D gene: -; CDR3 protein: CASADGMNTEAFF; CDR3 DNA: TGTGCCAGCGCAGACGGTATGAACACTGAAGCTTTCTTT
J gene: TRBJ1-6; clone size: -; V gene: TRBV20-1; D gene: -; CDR3 protein: CSASSVGQYNSPLHF; CDR3 DNA: TGCAGTGCTAGTTCAGTGGGACAATATAATTCACCCCTCCACTTT
J gene: TRBJ2-3; clone size: few; V gene: TRBV20-1; D gene: -; CDR3 protein: CSAPGGWSTDTQYF; CDR3 DNA: TGCAGTGCCCCCGGCGGGTGGAGCACAGATACGCAGTATTTT
J gene: TRBJ2-1; clone size: few; V gene: TRBV7-2; D gene: TRBD1; CDR3 protein: CASSFGEGQNYNEQFF; CDR3 DNA: TGTGCCAGCAGCTTCGGAGAGGGACAGAACTACAATGAGCAGTTCTTC
J gene: TRBJ2-3; clone size: few; V gene: TRBV18; D gene: -; CDR3 protein: CASSPSGDTDTQYF; CDR3 DNA: TGTGCCAGCTCACCGTCAGGGGACACAGATACGCAGTATTTT
J gene: TRBJ2-1; clone size: few; V gene: TRBV29-1; D gene: TRBD2; CDR3 protein: CSVDLMTSGGAQRVNEQFF; CDR3 DNA: TGCAGCGTTGATTTAATGACTAGCGGGGGGGCTCAGAGAGTCAATGAGCAGTTCTTC
J gene: TRBJ1-6; clone size: -; V gene: TRBV15; D gene: -; CDR3 protein: CATSRRDRQSPLHF; CDR3 DNA: TGTGCCACCAGCAGACGGGACCGACAATCGCCCCTCCACTTT
J gene: TRBJ2-5; clone size: few; V gene: TRBV10-3; D gene: -; CDR3 protein: CAISDSLATEETQYF; CDR3 DNA: TGTGCCATCAGTGACTCTCTAGCGACCGAAGAGACCCAGTACTTC
J gene: TRBJ2-3; clone size: -; V gene: TRBV7-2; D gene: TRBD2; CDR3 protein: CASSPQRTSRSTDTQYF; CDR3 DNA: TGTGCCAGCAGCCCCCAGCGGACTAGTAGGTCCACAGATACGCAGTATTTT
J gene: TRBJ1-4; clone size: many; V gene: TRBV2; D gene: -; CDR3 protein: CASVQGRHNEKLFF; CDR3 DNA: TGTGCCAGCGTACAGGGCCGCCATAATGAAAAACTGTTTTTT
J gene: TRBJ1-2; clone size: few; V gene: TRBV27; D gene: -; CDR3 protein: CASSLKGLGYGYTF; CDR3 DNA: TGTGCCAGCAGTTTAAAGGGCTTAGGCTATGGCTACACCTTC
J gene: TRBJ2-3; clone size: -; V gene: TRBV28; D gene: TRBD2; CDR3 protein: CASSLLAGARTDTQYF; CDR3 DNA: TGTGCCAGCAGTTTACTAGCGGGGGCCCGCACAGATACGCAGTATTTT
J gene: TRBJ1-4; clone size: -; V gene: TRBV20-1; D gene: -; CDR3 protein: CSAQDARLPDEKLFF; CDR3 DNA: TGCAGTGCTCAGGATGCCAGGTTACCGGATGAAAAACTGTTTTTT